These 10 T cell receptor beta chains came from one sample sequenced in a study of T cells of healthy individuals (dated 2018 in TCRdb). The library was generated by 5' RACE. Sequenced on an Illumina MiSeq. TCRdb's own reprocessing of the public reads used fastp at Q25 and MiXCR and kept productive beta chains. Under each unique CDR3 protein, matching rows form one entry showing the most common genes and DNA. Across this sample there are some 100,000 distinct CDR3 sequences, with approximately 16% seen only once. 6.2% of the sample goes to the ten largest clones. The receptors stem from a human donor in good health.

The J gene is TRBJ2-7, the V gene TRBV28; D call uncertain. The germline CDR1 and CDR2 sequences are MDHEN and SYDVKM. The ends were cut back, 5 bases at V and 6 bases at J, with 14 bases in the middle. CDR3 size: 13 residues. CDR3 residues: CASSRVSLGEQYF. CDR3 nucleotide sequence: TGTGCCAGCAGTCGGGTTTCCTTGGGCGAGCAGTACTTC. Combining the CDR3 with reference TRBV28 and TRBJ2-7 gives the whole variable domain DVKVTQSSRYLVKRTGEKVFLECVQDMDHENMFWYRQDPGLGLRLIYFSYDVKMKEKGDIPEGYSVSREKKERFSLILESASTNQTSMYLCASSRVSLGEQYFGPGTRLTVT.

This clonotype was found many times. This chain joins TRBV6-2 or TRBV6-3 and TRBJ1-5, with D unclear. Germline CDR1 and CDR2: MNHEY and SVGEGT. The CDR3 loop spans 12 amino acids. V lost 5 bases and J 11 bases, leaving 13 bases between the germline ends. The CDR3 loop is CASSIGRRAQHF. The CDR3 nucleotides are TGTGCCAGCAGTATCGGCCGGCGGGCCCAGCATTTT.

The rearrangement uses TRBV20-1 and TRBJ2-3, with TRBD2 as a possible D gene (6 bases). Trimming left V 6 bases short and J 1 base short, with 14 bases between. Germline loops: CDR1 DFQATT, CDR2 SNEGSKA (reference sequence). This CDR3 is built from 14 residues. CDR3 sequence reads: CSAGTSFGTDTQYF. CDR3 bases: TGCAGTGCGGGAACTAGCTTTGGCACAGATACGCAGTATTTT.

This clonotype was recorded many times. This chain links TRBV18 with TRBJ2-1; 7 bases map to TRBD2. CDR1 and CDR2 from the germline V gene are KGHSH and LQKENI. The V gene end was trimmed by 3 bases and the J gene end by 5 bases; junction bases not matched to a gene: 10. The CDR3 sequence is 16 residues long. The CDR3 protein is CASSPYPSGTNNEQFF. The CDR3 DNA follows: TGTGCCAGCTCACCCTATCCTAGCGGAACGAACAATGAGCAGTTCTTC.

This clonotype was observed a few times. The chain uses TRBV7-3 and TRBJ2-5, with 9 bases aligning to TRBD2. Germline V gene sequence: CDR1 SGHTA, CDR2 FQGTGA. V shed 1 base and J 1 base; nucleotides not matched to a gene: 16. The CDR3 is made up of 20 amino acids. The CDR3 sequence: CASSLKGGGRAGGTQETQYF. In DNA form, the CDR3 reads TGTGCCAGCAGCTTAAAGGGAGGGGGCCGAGCGGGGGGTACCCAAGAGACCCAGTACTTC. Using reference TRBV7-3 and TRBJ2-5 for the parts outside the CDR3, the full variable domain is GAGVSQTPSNKVTEKGKYVELRCDPISGHTALYWYRQSLGQGPEFLIYFQGTGAADDSGLPNDRFFAVRPEGSVSTLKIQRTERGDSAVYLCASSLKGGGRAGGTQETQYFGPGTRLLVL.

The rearrangement joins TRBV29-1 to TRBJ2-7, with D possibly called TRBD1 or TRBD2 (5 bases each). The V and J ends lost 6 bases and 3 bases respectively, with 18 bases between them. The CDR3 is made up of 14 amino acids. Germline V lookup: CDR1 SQVTM, CDR2 ANQGSEA. The CDR3 region is CSVISGQAIYEQYF. In nucleotides, the CDR3 is TGCAGCGTCATTTCGGGGCAGGCAATCTACGAGCAGTACTTC.

The CDR3 DNA sequence: TGTGCCAGCAGCTCCTCCGGGACAGGTTCCTACGAGCAGTACTTC. As protein: CASSSSGTGSYEQYF. This chain links TRBV7-2 with TRBJ2-7, with 8 bases identical to TRBD1. Germline V gene sequence: CDR1 SGHTA, CDR2 FQGNSA. J lost 1 base, V lost 4 bases, and 6 bases had no gene match. There are 15 residues in the CDR3.

The CDR3 here is CSASTVGITDTQYF. The CDR3 coding sequence is TGCAGTGCGTCGACAGTCGGCATAACAGATACGCAGTATTTT. The chain recombines TRBV20-1 with TRBJ2-3, with D perhaps TRBD1 (5 bases). The CDR3 length is 14 residues. Germline V gene sequence: CDR1 DFQATT, CDR2 SNEGSKA (reference sequence). V lost 6 bases to trimming and J lost 3 bases, with 16 bases between them.

The J gene is TRBJ2-1, the V gene TRBV11-2; 9 bases agree with TRBD2. V was pared by 3 bases and J by 7 bases, with 10 bases of the junction left unmatched. This CDR3 is 16 amino acids long. The V gene's germline CDR1 is SGHAT and CDR2 FQNNGV. The CDR3 sequence: CASSFSVAGAKNEQFF. The CDR3 coding sequence is TGTGCCAGCAGCTTCTCCGTAGCGGGGGCGAAAAATGAGCAGTTCTTC.

V usage is TRBV28 and J usage is TRBJ1-4, with a tentative D call TRBD1 (5 bases). V lost 6 bases, J lost 8 bases, and 13 bases lay in between. Germline V gene data show CDR1 as MDHEN and CDR2 as SYDVKM. There are 13 residues in the CDR3. CDR3 sequence: CASRRGGAEKLFF. The CDR3 nucleotides read TGTGCCAGCAGGCGGGGCGGAGCAGAAAAACTGTTTTTT.